The clone carrying this T cell receptor (beta chain) came up many times. This sample is drawn from a study of T-cell reconstitution after alpha-beta-depleted transplantation in children. TCRbeta library construction was performed incorporating unique molecular identifiers. TCRdb independently ran MiXCR on the PCR reads; one entry per CDR3 protein. Altogether under 300,000 distinct CDR3 sequences are present, about 9.6% being singletons, with the ten largest covering about 5.4%. Germline CDR1 reads SGHRS; CDR2 reads YFSETQ. V dropped 4 bases and J dropped 2; count of bases not matched to a gene: 3. The CDR3 extends over 15 amino acids.

This sequence originates from a human donor who donated a stem cell graft to a child with SCID. The chain is built from TRBV5-1 and TRBJ2-3, with 11 bases lining up with TRBD2. Sample: PBMCs from the stem cell graft donor, taken from the stem cell graft. CDR3 sequence: CASSPSGGYTDTQYF. The CDR3 DNA is TGCGCCAGCAGCCCTAGCGGGGGGTACACAGATACGCAGTATTTT. The full variable domain, in which reference TRBV5-1 and TRBJ2-3 provide the parts outside the CDR3, is KAGVTQTPRYLIKTRGQQVTLSCSPISGHRSVSWYQQTPGQGLQFLFEYFSETQRNKGNFPGRFSGRQFSNSRSEMNVSTLELGDSALYLCASSPSGGYTDTQYFGPGTRLTVL.